Below, one T cell receptor beta chain is given with its context. Its cognate antigen is unknown. As to time point: pre-treatment sample, taken before nivolumab and TIL therapy. This record comes from a study of TIL therapy for anti-PD-1-resistant metastatic lung cancer. Looking at the study overall: A handful of tumors were EGFR-mutant and two were ALK-rearranged. Tumors carried a median around 1.4 non-synonymous mutations per megabase.

Germline V lookup: CDR1 ENHRY, CDR2 SYGVKD. The CDR3 covers 17 residues. V was cut by 4 bases and J by 5 bases, with 23 bases left in between. Sequencing used immunoSEQ v3. Profiling relied on immunoSEQ multiplex PCR, and the TCRdb table lists in-frame clones only, not all of them. The sample holds under 70,000 clones, 87% seen once. General study points: After infusion, TIL clonotypes partly replaced peripheral T cells and declined over months.

The sequencing used blood, collected at baseline. This clonotype originated in a person aged 30 to 80 with non-small cell lung cancer. The rearrangement uses TRBV10-3 and TRBJ1-2; D possibly corresponds to TRBD1 (6 bases). The CDR3 sequence: CAISGGTGTPFSYGYTF. The CDR3, as DNA: TGTGCCATCAGTGGGGGAACCGGGACACCCTTTTCATATGGCTACACCTTC.